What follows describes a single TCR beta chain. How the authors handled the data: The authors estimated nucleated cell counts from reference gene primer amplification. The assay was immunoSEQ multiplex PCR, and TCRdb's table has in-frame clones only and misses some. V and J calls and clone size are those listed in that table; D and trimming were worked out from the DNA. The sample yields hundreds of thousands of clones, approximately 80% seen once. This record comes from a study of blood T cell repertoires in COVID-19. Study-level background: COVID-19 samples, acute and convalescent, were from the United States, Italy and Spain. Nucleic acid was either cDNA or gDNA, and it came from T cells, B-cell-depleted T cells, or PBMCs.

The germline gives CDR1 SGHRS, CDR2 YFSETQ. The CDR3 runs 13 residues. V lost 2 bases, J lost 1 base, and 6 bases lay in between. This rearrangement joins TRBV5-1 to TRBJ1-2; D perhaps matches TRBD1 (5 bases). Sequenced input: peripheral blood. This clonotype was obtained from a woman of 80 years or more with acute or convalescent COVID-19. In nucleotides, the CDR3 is TGCGCCAGCAGCTTCGGGGGTAACTATGGCTACACCTTC. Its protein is CASSFGGNYGYTF.